Presented here are 18 T cell receptor beta chains from one specimen sequenced in a study of blood T cell repertoires in COVID-19. Assay used: immunoSEQ multiplex PCR; TCRdb lists only in-frame clones, some missing. The table has roughly 150,000 clones, roughly 84% seen once. Sequenced: peripheral blood. These receptors were taken from a woman in her fifties or sixties with COVID-19, enrolled during active disease.

The chain carries TRBV9 and TRBJ1-3; D is uncertain. The germline V gene encodes CDR1 SGDLS and CDR2 YYNGEE. Trimming took 0 bases from V and 2 from J, leaving 15 bases between them. This CDR3 is 17 amino acids long. The chain's CDR3 is CASSVGRWVEAGNTIYF. The CDR3 DNA follows: TGTGCCAGCAGCGTAGGACGCTGGGTGGAGGCTGGAAACACCATATATTTT.

The chain joins TRBV7-9 to TRBJ2-7, with TRBD2 identical over 10 bases. Germline CDR1 reads SEHNR; CDR2 reads FQNEAQ (reference sequence). This CDR3 is built from 14 residues. V gave up 4 bases and J gave up 4 bases; unmatched junction bases: 4. DNA of the CDR3: TGTGCCAGCAGCTCAACTAGCGGGGTTTACGAGCAGTACGTC. Translated, it gives CASSSTSGVYEQYV.

V and J are TRBV24-1 and TRBJ1-2; 10 bases are shared with TRBD1. Germline CDR1 KGHDR, CDR2 SFDVKD. The V and J ends lost 4 bases and 8 bases, in that order; junction bases with no gene match: 9. The CDR3 has 15 residues. The CDR3 is CATSENDRGLAGYTF. The CDR3, as DNA: TGTGCCACCAGTGAGAACGACAGGGGGCTAGCGGGCTACACCTTC.

The chain has TRBV10-3 and TRBJ1-6; 10 bases fit TRBD1. The CDR3 runs to 17 residues. Per germline, CDR1 ENHRY and CDR2 SYGVKD. V lost 8 bases and J lost 6; bases outside the gene matches: 13. The CDR3 loop reads CAIGGTGEQVANSPLHF. The DNA of the CDR3 is TGTGCCATCGGGGGGACAGGGGAACAAGTGGCTAATTCACCCCTCCACTTT.

V usage is TRBV5-1 and J usage is TRBJ1-1; D gene uncertain. V was shortened by 4 bases and J by 5 bases, with 15 bases between the two germline ends. Germline V gives CDR1 SGHRS, CDR2 YFSETQ. The CDR3 consists of 14 residues. CDR3 coding DNA: TGCGCCAGCAGCCCGCGGAGTGCCTATACTGAAGCTTTCTTT. Translating it yields CASSPRSAYTEAFF.

This chain connects TRBV10-3 to TRBJ2-7; D call uncertain. The germline gives CDR1 ENHRY, CDR2 SYGVKD. This CDR3 has 15 amino acids. V gave up 0 bases and J gave up 0 bases, with 9 bases separating them. CDR3 nucleotides: TGTGCCATCAGTGAGTCTAACTATATCTCCTACGAGCAGTACTTC. Its protein is CAISESNYISYEQYF.

This clone has only one observation. This chain's CDR3 is CASSGTGANSPLHF. Here the CDR3 DNA reads TGCGCCAGCAGCGGGACAGGTGCGAATTCACCCCTCCACTTT. This sequence joins TRBV5-1 and TRBJ1-6; TRBD1 matches at 8 bases. The length of the CDR3 is 14 residues. The V gene end was trimmed by 4 bases and the J gene end by 7 bases; junction bases not matched to a gene: 4. CDR1 is SGHRS, CDR2 YFSETQ, per germline.

This sequence joins TRBV5-1 and TRBJ2-5; the match to TRBD2 covers 9 bases. The CDR3 spans 15 residues. Germline V gene data show CDR1 as SGHRS and CDR2 as YFSETQ. The J segment lost 0 bases and the V segment lost 5 bases, leaving 5 bases of the junction unmatched. The chain's CDR3 is CASRSGRLYQETQYF. The CDR3 nucleotides are TGCGCCAGCAGGAGCGGGAGGTTGTACCAAGAGACCCAGTACTTC.

V is TRBV19 and J is TRBJ2-2; possible D gene TRBD2, 7 bases. V lost 9 bases and J lost 7, with 21 bases in between. The CDR3 sequence is 15 residues long. CDR1 is LNHDA, CDR2 SQIVND, per germline (reference sequence). The CDR3 coding sequence is TGTGCCAGCCTTGGTCGGGGGGCGCTTGGCGGGGAGCTGTTTTTT. Residues: CASLGRGALGGELFF.

The chain uses TRBV5-5 and TRBJ1-2; 7 bases are shared with TRBD1. The V and J ends lost 4 bases and 4 bases, in that order; junction bases with no gene match: 10. The CDR3 length is 15 residues. Germline assignment: CDR1 SGHKS and CDR2 YYEKEE (reference sequence). The CDR3 spells CASSPDRAILYGYTF. DNA of the CDR3: TGTGCCAGCAGCCCCGACAGGGCCATACTCTATGGCTACACCTTC.

In its sample, this clone was seen once. The chain recombines TRBV19 with TRBJ1-5; D is unclear. CDR1 is LNHDA and CDR2 is SQIVND in the germline V gene (reference sequence). Trimming shortened V by 7 bases and J by 3 bases, and 10 bases separated the two germline ends. CDR3 length: 13 amino acids. CDR3 protein: CASTPRLNQPQHF. The CDR3 DNA is TGTGCCAGTACCCCGAGGCTCAATCAGCCCCAGCATTTT.

J is TRBJ1-1 and V is TRBV2, with D perhaps TRBD1 (5 bases). V lost 6 bases, J lost 1 base, and 9 bases lay in between. CDR1 SNHLY and CDR2 FYNNEI come from the germline V gene. The CDR3 is 13 residues long. CDR3: CASRQGWNTEAFF. CDR3 nucleotides: TGTGCCAGCAGGCAGGGTTGGAACACTGAAGCTTTCTTT.

This clone appeared a single time. DNA for the CDR3: TGTGCCAGCAGCTTAGACGCGGGGGCCGGGAACACCGGGGAGCTGTTTTTT. Amino acids: CASSLDAGAGNTGELFF. The gene calls are TRBV11-3 and TRBJ2-2; a possible D gene is TRBD2 (7 bases). V was cut by 0 bases and J by 1 base, with 12 bases left in between. The V gene's germline CDR1 is SGHNT and CDR2 YENEEA. CDR3 length equals 17 residues.

The V gene is TRBV11-2, the J gene TRBJ2-1, with TRBD1 matching 7 bases. CDR3 length: 15 residues. V dropped 7 bases and J dropped 3; count of bases not matched to a gene: 9. Germline V gene data show CDR1 as SGHAT and CDR2 as FQNNGV. The CDR3: CASNRGTGVYNEQFF. The DNA for the CDR3 is TGTGCCAGCAACCGGGGCACAGGGGTCTACAATGAGCAGTTCTTC.

The genes are TRBV6-5 and TRBJ1-1; 9 bases align to TRBD1. J lost 2 bases, V lost 6 bases, and 4 bases had no gene match. Germline V gives CDR1 MNHEY, CDR2 SVGAGI. This CDR3 region has 14 residues. The CDR3 sequence: CASSRTGVNTEAFF. As DNA, the CDR3 is TGTGCCAGCAGCCGGACAGGGGTAAACACTGAAGCTTTCTTT.

The chain couples TRBV18 to TRBJ1-1; maybe TRBD1 (5 bases). Trimming took 8 bases from V and 1 from J, leaving 14 bases between them. The CDR3 contains 14 residues. Germline V gene lookup returns CDR1 KGHSH and CDR2 LQKENI. CDR3 region: CASQEGVTNTEAFF. As DNA, the CDR3 is TGTGCCAGCCAGGAAGGGGTTACGAACACTGAAGCTTTCTTT.

V usage is TRBV5-1 and J usage is TRBJ2-7, with D maybe TRBD2 (6 bases). The germline CDR1 and CDR2 sequences are SGHRS and YFSETQ. The ends were cut back, 3 bases at V and 1 base at J, with 8 bases in the middle. This CDR3 contains 13 residues. CDR3 amino acids: CASSSSVSYEQYF. As DNA, the CDR3 is TGCGCCAGCAGCTCTAGCGTATCCTACGAGCAGTACTTC. Filled out from reference TRBV5-1 and TRBJ2-7, the complete variable domain reads KAGVTQTPRYLIKTRGQQVTLSCSPISGHRSVSWYQQTPGQGLQFLFEYFSETQRNKGNFPGRFSGRQFSNSRSEMNVSTLELGDSALYLCASSSSVSYEQYFGPGTRLTVT.

The chain links TRBV9 to TRBJ2-1; TRBD2 agrees at 9 bases. The V gene's germline CDR1 is SGDLS and CDR2 YYNGEE. V lost 0 bases and J lost 1; bases outside the gene matches: 11. The CDR3 is made up of 19 amino acids. The CDR3 loop is CASSVVAGGPVPSYNEQFF. The DNA for the CDR3 is TGTGCCAGCAGCGTAGTGGCGGGAGGGCCCGTTCCTTCCTACAATGAGCAGTTCTTC.